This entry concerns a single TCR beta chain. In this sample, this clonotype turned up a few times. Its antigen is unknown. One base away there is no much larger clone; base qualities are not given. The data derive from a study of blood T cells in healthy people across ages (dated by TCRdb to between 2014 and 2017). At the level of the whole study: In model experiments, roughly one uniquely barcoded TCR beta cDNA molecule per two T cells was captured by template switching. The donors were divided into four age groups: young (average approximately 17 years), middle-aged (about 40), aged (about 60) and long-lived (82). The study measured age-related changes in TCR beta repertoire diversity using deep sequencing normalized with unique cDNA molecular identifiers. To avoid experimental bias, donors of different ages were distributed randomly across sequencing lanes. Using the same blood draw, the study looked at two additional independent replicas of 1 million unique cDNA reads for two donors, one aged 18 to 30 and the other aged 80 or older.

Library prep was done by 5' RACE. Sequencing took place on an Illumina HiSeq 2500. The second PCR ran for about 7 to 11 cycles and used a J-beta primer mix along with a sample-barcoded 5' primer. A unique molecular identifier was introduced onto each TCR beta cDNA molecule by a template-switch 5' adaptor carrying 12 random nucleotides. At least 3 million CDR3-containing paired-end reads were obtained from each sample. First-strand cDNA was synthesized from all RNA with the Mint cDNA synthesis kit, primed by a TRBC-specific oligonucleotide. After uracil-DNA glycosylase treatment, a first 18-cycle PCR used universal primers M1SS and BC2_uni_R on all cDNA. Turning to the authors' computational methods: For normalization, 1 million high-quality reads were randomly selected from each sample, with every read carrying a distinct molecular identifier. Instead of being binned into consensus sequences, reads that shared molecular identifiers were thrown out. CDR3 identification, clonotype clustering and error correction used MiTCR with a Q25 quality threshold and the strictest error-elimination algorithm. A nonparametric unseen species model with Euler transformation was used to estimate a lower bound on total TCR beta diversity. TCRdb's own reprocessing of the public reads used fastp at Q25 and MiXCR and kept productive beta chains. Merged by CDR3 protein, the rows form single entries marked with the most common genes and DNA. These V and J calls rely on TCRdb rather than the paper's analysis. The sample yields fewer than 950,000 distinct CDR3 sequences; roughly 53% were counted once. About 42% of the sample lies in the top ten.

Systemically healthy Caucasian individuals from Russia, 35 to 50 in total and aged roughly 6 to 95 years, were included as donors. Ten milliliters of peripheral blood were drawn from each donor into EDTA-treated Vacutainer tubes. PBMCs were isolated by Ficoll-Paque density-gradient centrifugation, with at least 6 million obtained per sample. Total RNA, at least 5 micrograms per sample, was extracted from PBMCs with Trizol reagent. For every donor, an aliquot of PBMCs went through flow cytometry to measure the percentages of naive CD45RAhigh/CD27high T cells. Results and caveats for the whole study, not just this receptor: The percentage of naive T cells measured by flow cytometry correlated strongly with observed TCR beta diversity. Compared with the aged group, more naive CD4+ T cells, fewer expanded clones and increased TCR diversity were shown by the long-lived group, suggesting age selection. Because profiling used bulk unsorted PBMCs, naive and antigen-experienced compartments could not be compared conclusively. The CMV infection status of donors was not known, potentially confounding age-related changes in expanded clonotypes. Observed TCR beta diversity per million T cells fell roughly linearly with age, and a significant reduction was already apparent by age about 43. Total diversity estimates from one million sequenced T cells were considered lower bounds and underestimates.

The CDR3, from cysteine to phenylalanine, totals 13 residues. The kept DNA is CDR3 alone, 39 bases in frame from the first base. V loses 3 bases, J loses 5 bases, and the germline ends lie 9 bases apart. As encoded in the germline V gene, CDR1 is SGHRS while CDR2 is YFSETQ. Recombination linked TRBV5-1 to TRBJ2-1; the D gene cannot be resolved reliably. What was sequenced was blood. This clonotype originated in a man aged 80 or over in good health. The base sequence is TGCGCCAGCAGCTCGGCCATCCACAATGAGCAGTTCTTC. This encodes CASSSAIHNEQFF. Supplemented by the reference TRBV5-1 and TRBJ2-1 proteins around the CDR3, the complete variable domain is KAGVTQTPRYLIKTRGQQVTLSCSPISGHRSVSWYQQTPGQGLQFLFEYFSETQRNKGNFPGRFSGRQFSNSRSEMNVSTLELGDSALYLCASSSAIHNEQFFGPGTRLTVL.